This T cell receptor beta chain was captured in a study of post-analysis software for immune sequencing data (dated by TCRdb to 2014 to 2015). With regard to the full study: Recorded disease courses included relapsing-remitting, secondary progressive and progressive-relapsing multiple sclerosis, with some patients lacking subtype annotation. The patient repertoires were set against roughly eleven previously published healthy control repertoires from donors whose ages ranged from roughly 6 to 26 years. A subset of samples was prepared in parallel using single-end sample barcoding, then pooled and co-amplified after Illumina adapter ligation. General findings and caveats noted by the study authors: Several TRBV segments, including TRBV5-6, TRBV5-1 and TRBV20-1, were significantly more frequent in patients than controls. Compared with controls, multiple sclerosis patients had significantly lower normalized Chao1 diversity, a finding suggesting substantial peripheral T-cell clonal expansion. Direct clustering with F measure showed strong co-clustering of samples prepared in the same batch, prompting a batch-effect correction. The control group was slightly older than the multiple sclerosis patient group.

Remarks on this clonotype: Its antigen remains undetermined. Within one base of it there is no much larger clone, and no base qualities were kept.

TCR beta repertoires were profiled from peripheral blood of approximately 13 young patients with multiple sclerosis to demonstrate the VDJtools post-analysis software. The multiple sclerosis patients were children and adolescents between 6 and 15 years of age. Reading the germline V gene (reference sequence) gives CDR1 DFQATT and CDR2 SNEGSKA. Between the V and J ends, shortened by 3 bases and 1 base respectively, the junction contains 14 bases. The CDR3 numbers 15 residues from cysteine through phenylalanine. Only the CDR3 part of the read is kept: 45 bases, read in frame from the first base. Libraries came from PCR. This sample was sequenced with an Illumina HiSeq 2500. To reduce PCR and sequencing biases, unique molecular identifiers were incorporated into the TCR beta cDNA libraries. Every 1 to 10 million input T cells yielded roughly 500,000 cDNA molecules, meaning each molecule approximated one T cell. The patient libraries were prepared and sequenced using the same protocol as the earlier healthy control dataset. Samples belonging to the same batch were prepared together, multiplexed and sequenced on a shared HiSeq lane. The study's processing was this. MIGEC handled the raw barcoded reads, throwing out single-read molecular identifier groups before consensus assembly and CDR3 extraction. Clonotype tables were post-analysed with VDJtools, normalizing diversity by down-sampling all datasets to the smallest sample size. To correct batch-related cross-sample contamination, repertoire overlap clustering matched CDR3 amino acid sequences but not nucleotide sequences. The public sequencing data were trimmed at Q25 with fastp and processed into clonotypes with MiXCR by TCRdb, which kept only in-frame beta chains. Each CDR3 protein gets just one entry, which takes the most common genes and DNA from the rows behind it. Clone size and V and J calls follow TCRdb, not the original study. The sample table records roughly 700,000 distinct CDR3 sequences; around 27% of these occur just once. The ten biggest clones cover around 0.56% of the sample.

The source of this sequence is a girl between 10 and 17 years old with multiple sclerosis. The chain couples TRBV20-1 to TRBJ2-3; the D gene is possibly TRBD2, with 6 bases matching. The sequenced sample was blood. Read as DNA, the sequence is TGCAGTGCTAGCGAGCAACGCGGGGGCACAGATACGCAGTATTTT. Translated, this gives CSASEQRGGTDTQYF.